The present T cell receptor beta chain was sequenced within a study of blood T cell repertoires in COVID-19. The germline CDR1 and CDR2 sequences are ENHRY and SYGVKD. With 6 bases removed from V and 5 bases from J, the gap between germline ends came to 25 bases. The CDR3 is 17 residues long. This table comes from immunoSEQ multiplex PCR, and its TCRdb copy is limited to in-frame clones, with some not included. The data show roughly 250,000 clones, roughly 85% seen once. What the recovered Cohort 3 donors had was two negative PCRs, clearance, or symptom resolution. This TCR was sampled from a woman aged 45-65 years who had recovered from COVID-19. The sample consisted of PBMCs or T cells enriched from blood (not recorded which). The chain recombines TRBV10-3 with TRBJ1-1; D is possibly TRBD1 (6 bases). The CDR3: CAISLTSRGAAETEAFF. CDR3 DNA sequence: TGTGCCATCAGCCTGACGTCACGGGGGGCGGCGGAGACTGAAGCTTTCTTT.